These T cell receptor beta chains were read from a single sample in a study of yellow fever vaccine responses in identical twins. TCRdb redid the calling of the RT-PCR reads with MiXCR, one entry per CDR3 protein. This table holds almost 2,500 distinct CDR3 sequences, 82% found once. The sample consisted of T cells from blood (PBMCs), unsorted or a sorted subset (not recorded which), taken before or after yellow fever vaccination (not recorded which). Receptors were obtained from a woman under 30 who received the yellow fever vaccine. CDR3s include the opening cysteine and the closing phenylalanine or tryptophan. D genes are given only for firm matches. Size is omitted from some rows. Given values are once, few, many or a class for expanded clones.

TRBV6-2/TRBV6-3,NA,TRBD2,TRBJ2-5,CASSYVLAGPQETQYF,TGTGCCAGCAGTTACGTTCTAGCGGGGCCACAAGAGACCCAGTACTTC
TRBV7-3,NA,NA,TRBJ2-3,CASSLTGGMTDTQYF,TGTGCCAGCAGCTTAACAGGGGGTATGACAGATACGCAGTATTTT
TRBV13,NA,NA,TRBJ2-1,CASSTPGQYNEQFF,TGTGCCAGCAGCACTCCGGGGCAATACAATGAGCAGTTCTTC
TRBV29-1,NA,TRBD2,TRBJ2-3,CSVGTSGSDTQYF,TGCAGCGTTGGGACTAGCGGGTCAGATACGCAGTATTTT
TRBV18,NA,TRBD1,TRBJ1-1,CASSPGQGEGTEAFF,TGTGCCAGCTCACCGGGACAGGGTGAGGGCACTGAAGCTTTCTTT
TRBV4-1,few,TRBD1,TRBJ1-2,CASSQDQGYRGGYTF,TGCGCCAGCAGCCAAGATCAGGGATACAGGGGTGGCTACACCTTC
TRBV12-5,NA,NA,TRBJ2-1,CASGSSGSSYNEQFF,TGTGCTAGTGGTTCAAGCGGTAGCTCCTACAATGAGCAGTTCTTC
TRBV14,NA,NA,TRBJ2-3,CASSTTSGTDTQYF,TGTGCCAGCAGCACCACCTCCGGCACAGATACGCAGTATTTT
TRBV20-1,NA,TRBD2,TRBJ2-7,CSATQQREVYEQYF,TGCAGTGCTACCCAGCAGCGGGAGGTCTACGAGCAGTACTTC
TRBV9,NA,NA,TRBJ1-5,CASSVDTGQPQHF,TGTGCCAGCAGCGTAGACACAGGCCAGCCCCAGCATTTT
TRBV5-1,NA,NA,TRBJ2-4,CASSRFGGNIQYF,TGCGCCAGCAGTCGGTTCGGGGGAAACATTCAGTACTTC
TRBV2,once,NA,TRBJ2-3,CASRAQASTDTQYF,TGTGCCAGCAGGGCCCAAGCTAGCACAGATACGCAGTATTTT
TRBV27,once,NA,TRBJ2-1,CASSLRLADNEQFF,TGTGCCAGCAGTTTACGGCTAGCTGACAATGAGCAGTTCTTC
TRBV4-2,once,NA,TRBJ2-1,CASSQGGDPNEQFF,TGTGCCAGCAGCCAAGGGGGAGACCCCAATGAGCAGTTCTTC
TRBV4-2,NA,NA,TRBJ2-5,CASSQDAGLGTQYF,TGTGCCAGCAGCCAAGATGCCGGGCTCGGGACCCAGTACTTC